Described below is a single TCR beta chain sequence and its context. Germline CDR1 SGHNT, CDR2 YENEEA. CDR3 length: 13 amino acids. After removal of 5 bases from V and 4 bases from J, the junction contained 4 bases not matched to a gene. These data originate in a study of T cells after somatic rescue of genetic block. Profiled with immunoSEQ multiplex PCR; TCRdb holds only in-frame clones, not every one. The profile shows around 57,000 clones, approximately 96% of them singletons. Sequenced: peripheral blood mononuclear cells (PBMCs). The TCR originated in a child in the first two years of life. The chain links TRBV11-3 to TRBJ2-7, with TRBD2 matching over 8 bases. In nucleotides, the CDR3 is TGTGCCAGCAGCGAAGCGGGAGAATACGAGCAGTACTTC. It is translated as CASSEAGEYEQYF.